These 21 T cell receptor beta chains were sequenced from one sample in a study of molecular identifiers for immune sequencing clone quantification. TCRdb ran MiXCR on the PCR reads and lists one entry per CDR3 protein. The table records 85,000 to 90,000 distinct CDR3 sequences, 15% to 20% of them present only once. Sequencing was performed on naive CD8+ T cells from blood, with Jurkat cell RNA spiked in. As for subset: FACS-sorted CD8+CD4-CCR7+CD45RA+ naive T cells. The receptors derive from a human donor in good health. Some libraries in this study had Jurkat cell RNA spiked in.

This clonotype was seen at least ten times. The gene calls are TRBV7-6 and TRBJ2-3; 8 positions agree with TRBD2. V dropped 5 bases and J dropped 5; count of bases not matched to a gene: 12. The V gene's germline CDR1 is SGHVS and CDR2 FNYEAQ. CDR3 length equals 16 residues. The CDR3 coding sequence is TGTGCCAGCAGCCCAGCCGGGGGGGCCCTTTTAGATACGCAGTATTTT. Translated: CASSPAGGALLDTQYF. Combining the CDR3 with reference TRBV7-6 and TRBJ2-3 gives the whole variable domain GAGVSQSPRYKVTKRGQDVALRCDPISGHVSLYWYRQALGQGPEFLTYFNYEAQQDKSGLPNDRFSAERPEGSISTLTIQRTEQRDSAMYRCASSPAGGALLDTQYFGPGTRLTVL.

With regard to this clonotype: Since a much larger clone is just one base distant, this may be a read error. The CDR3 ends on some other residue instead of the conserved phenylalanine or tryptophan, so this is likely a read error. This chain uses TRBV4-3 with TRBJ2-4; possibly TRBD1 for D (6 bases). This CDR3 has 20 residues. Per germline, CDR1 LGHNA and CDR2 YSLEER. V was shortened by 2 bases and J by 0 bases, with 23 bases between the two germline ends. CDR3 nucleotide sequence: TGCGCCAGCAGCCAAACCCGGGACATAGGACGTTATTTAGCCAAAAACATTCAGTACCTC. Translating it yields CASSQTRDIGRYLAKNIQYL.

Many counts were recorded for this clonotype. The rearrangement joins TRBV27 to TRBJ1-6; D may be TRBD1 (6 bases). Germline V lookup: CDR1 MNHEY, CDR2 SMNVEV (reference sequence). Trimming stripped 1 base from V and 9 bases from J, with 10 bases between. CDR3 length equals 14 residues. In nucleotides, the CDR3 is TGTGCCAGCAGTTTATACGGGACAAGTTCACCCCTCCACTTT. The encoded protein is CASSLYGTSSPLHF.

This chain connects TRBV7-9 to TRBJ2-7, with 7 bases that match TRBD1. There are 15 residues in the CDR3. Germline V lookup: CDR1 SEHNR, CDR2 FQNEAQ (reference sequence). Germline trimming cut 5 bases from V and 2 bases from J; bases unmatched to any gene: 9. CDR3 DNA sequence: TGTGCCAGCAGCCCTAGACAGGGACATCCCTACGAGCAGTACTTC. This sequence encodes CASSPRQGHPYEQYF.

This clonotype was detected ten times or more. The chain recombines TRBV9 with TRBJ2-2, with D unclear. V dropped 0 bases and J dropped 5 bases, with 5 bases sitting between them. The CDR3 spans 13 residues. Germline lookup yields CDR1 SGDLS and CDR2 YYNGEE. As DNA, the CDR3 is TGTGCCAGCAGCGTAGGGAGTACCGGGGAGCTGTTTTTT. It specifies CASSVGSTGELFF.

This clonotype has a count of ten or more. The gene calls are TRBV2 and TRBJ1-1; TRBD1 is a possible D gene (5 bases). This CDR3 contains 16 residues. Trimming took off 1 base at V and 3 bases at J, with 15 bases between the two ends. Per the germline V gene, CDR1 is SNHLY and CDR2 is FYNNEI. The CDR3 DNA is TGTGCCAGCAGTGAAGAGGGGCAGGGTCAGGACACTGAAGCTTTCTTT. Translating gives CASSEEGQGQDTEAFF.

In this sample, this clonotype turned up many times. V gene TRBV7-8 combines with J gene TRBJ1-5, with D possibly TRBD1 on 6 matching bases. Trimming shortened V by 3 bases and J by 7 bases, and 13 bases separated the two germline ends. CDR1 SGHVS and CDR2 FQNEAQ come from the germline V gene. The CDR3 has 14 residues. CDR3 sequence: CASSLRGRIQPQHF. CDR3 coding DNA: TGTGCCAGCAGCTTGAGGGGGAGGATACAGCCCCAGCATTTT.

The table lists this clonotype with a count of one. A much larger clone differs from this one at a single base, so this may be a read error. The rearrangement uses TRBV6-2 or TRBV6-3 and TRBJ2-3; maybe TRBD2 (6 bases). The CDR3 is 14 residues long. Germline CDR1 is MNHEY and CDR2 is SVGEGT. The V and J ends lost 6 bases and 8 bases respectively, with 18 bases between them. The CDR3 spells CASRPPAGLGTQYF. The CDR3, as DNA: TGTGCCAGCAGGCCACCCGCGGGGTTGGGTACGCAGTATTTT.

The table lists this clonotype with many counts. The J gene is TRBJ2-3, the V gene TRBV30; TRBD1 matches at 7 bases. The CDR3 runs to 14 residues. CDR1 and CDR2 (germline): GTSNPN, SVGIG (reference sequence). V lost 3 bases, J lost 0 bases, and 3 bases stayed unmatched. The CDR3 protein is CAWRRTGSTDTQYF. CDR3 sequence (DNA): TGTGCCTGGAGGCGGACAGGAAGCACAGATACGCAGTATTTT.

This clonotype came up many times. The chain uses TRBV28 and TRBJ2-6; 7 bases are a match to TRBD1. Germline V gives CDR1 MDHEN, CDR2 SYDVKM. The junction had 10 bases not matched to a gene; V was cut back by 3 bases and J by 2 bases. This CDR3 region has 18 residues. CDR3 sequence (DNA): TGTGCCAGCAGTTTCTCCCCACAGGGGATACCTGGGGCCAACGTCCTGACTTTC. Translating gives CASSFSPQGIPGANVLTF. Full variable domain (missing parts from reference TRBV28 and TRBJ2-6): DVKVTQSSRYLVKRTGEKVFLECVQDMDHENMFWYRQDPGLGLRLIYFSYDVKMKEKGDIPEGYSVSREKKERFSLILESASTNQTSMYLCASSFSPQGIPGANVLTFGAGSRLTVL.

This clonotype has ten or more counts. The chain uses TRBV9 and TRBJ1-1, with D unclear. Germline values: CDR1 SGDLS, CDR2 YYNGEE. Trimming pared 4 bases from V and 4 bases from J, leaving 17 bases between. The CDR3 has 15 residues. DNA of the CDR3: TGTGCCAGCAGCCCCACTCTAGGGTCGGGCACTGAAGCTTTCTTT. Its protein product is CASSPTLGSGTEAFF.

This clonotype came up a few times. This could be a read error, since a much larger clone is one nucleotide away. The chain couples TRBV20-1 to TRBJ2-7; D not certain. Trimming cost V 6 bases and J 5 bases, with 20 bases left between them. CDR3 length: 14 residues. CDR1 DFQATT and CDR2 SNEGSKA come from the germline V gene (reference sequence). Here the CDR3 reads CSATGGGIIDEQYF. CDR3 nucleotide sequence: TGCAGTGCCACCGGTGGTGGCATTATAGACGAGCAGTACTTC.

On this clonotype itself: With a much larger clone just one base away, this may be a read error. The CDR3 reads CASSQDRNTKYF. CDR3 in DNA: TGTGCCAGCAGCCAGGACCGAAACACCAAATATTTT. This chain links TRBV7-9 with TRBJ1-3; D unresolved. This CDR3 comprises 12 residues. CDR1 and CDR2 from the germline V gene are SEHNR and FQNEAQ (reference sequence).

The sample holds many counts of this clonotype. The CDR3 DNA follows: TGTGCCAGCAGTGGACCAGTAAGGGGGCGCCAGCCCCAGCATTTT. This sequence encodes CASSGPVRGRQPQHF. The J gene is TRBJ1-5, the V gene TRBV25-1, with 7 bases that match TRBD1. Trimming cost V 4 bases and J 7 bases; bases outside gene matches: 10. The CDR3 contains 15 residues. The germline CDR1 and CDR2 sequences are MGHDK and SYGVNS.

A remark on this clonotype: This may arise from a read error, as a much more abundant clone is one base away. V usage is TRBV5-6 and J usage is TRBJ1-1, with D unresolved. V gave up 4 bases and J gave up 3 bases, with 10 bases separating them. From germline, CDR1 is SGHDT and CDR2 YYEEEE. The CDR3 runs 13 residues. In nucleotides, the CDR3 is TGTGCCAGCAGCCGGGAGGACCACACTGAAGCTTTCTTT. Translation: CASSREDHTEAFF.

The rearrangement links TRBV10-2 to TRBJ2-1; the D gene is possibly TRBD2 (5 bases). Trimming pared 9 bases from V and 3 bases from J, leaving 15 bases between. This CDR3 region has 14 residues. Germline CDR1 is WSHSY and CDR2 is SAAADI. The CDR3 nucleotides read TGCGCCAGTAATAGCGAGGGATACTACAATGAGCAGTTCTTC. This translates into CASNSEGYYNEQFF.

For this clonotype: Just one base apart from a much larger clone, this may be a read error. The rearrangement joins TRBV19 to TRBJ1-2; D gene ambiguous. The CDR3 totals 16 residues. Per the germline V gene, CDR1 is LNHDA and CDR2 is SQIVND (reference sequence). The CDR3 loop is CVSRRKDVVGNYGYTF. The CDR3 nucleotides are TGTGTCAGTAGGCGGAAAGACGTGGTCGGAAACTATGGCTACACCTTC.

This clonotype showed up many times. This chain's CDR3 is CASSVRTGAYEQYF. CDR3 DNA: TGTGCCAGCAGTGTTCGGACAGGGGCCTACGAGCAGTACTTC. The chain uses TRBV27 and TRBJ2-7; TRBD1 matches 9 bases. The ends lost 5 bases at V and 2 bases at J; junction bases unmatched: 4. Germline CDR1 MNHEY, CDR2 SMNVEV (reference sequence). The CDR3 contains 14 residues.

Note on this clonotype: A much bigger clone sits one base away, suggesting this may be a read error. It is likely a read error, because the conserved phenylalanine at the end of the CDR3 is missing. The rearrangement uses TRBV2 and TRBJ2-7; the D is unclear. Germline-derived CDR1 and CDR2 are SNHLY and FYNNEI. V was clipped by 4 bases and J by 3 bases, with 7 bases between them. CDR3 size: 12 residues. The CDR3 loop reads CASSVQVYEQYS. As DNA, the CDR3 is TGTGCCAGCAGTGTGCAGGTCTACGAGCAGTACTCC.

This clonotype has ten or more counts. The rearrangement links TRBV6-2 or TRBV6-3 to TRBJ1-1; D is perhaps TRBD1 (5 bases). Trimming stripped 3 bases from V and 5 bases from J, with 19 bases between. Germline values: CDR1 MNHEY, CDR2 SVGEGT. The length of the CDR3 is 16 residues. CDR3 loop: CASSYGTVGVMTEAFF. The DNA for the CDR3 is TGTGCCAGCAGTTATGGGACCGTCGGGGTTATGACTGAAGCTTTCTTT.

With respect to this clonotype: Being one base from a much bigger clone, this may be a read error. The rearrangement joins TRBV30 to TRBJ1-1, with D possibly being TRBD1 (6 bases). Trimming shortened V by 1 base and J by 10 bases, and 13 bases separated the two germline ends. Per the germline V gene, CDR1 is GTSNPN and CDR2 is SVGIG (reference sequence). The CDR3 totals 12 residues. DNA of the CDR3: TGTGCCTGGAGTGGGGGCGAAGGGGGAGCTTTCTTT. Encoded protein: CAWSGGEGGAFF. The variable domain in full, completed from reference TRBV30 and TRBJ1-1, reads SQTIHQWPATLVQPVGSPLSLECTVEGTSNPNLYWYRQAAGRGLQLLFYSVGIGQISSEVPQNLSASRPQDRQFILSSKKLLLSDSGFYLCAWSGGEGGAFFGQGTRLTVV.